Each of the 3 T cell receptor beta chains below was sequenced from the same sample in a study of early T cells in non-severe SARS-CoV-2 infection. TCRdb itself ran the 5' RACE reads through MiXCR, one entry per CDR3 protein. The sample lists roughly 33,000 distinct CDR3 sequences, more than 5% seen once, with 13% to 15% in the top ten. The sequencing sample was made of whole blood. The source of these receptors is an adult who was a healthcare worker with PCR-confirmed SARS-CoV-2 infection or an uninfected control (not recorded which).

There are a few counts of this clonotype. The chain couples TRBV11-2 to TRBJ1-3; no definite D call. V lost 2 bases, J lost 0 bases, and 8 bases lay in between. Per germline, CDR1 SGHAT and CDR2 FQNNGV. This CDR3 is built from 15 residues. CDR3 sequence (DNA): TGTGCCAGCAGCTTAAGCGGGAACTCTGGAAACACCATATATTTT. It is translated as CASSLSGNSGNTIYF.

This clonotype was observed many times. The rearrangement joins TRBV28 to TRBJ2-5; maybe TRBD2 (5 bases). The CDR3 is 14 residues long. Germline V gives CDR1 MDHEN, CDR2 SYDVKM. The V and J ends lost 5 bases and 0 bases respectively, with 10 bases between them. Here the CDR3 reads CASSPTGYQETQYF. CDR3 DNA sequence: TGTGCCAGCAGTCCTACGGGGTACCAAGAGACCCAGTACTTC.

This clonotype was counted between two and nine times. The rearrangement uses TRBV6-2 or TRBV6-3 and TRBJ2-6; the D gene could be TRBD1 or TRBD2 (5 bases each). Trimming removed 0 bases from V and 0 bases from J, with 12 bases in between. The V gene's germline CDR1 is MNHEY and CDR2 SVGEGT. CDR3 length: 18 amino acids. In DNA, the CDR3 is TGTGCCAGCAGTTACTCCCCGGGACGGAGCTCTGGGGCCAACGTCCTGACTTTC. Protein sequence: CASSYSPGRSSGANVLTF.